A selection of T cell receptor beta chains follows, all from one sample in a study of T-cell memory formation after mild COVID-19. Using its own MiXCR run on the 5' RACE reads, TCRdb lists one record per CDR3 protein. The sample carries 580,000 or so distinct CDR3 sequences, 15% to 20% recorded once. Sequencing was done on a sample of PBMCs or a T cell subset sorted from them (not recorded which). Receptors originate from an adult woman who had mild COVID-19 (a few samples of this study predate the infection). Cell type and time point are not known. Both conserved end residues are part of each CDR3.

>TRBV6-2/TRBV6-3|TRBJ1-5
CASSYHGQISNQPQHF
>TRBV9|TRBJ2-2
CASSARLAGNTGELFF
>TRBV7-9|TRBJ2-7
CASSLEIAVPYEQYF
>TRBV24-1|TRBJ2-2
CATSERESKGNTGELFF
>TRBV12-3/TRBV12-4|TRBJ2-1
CASSFAWTGSYNEQFF
>TRBV4-1|TRBJ2-3
CASSQDEGFTDTQYF
>TRBV5-4|TRBJ2-5
CASSQPGQEQETQYF
>TRBV19|TRBJ1-5
CASTPEGNNQPQHF
>TRBV4-1|TRBJ1-2
CASSHLPAQGNYGYTF
>TRBV29-1|TRBJ2-7
CSVGGLAGTIYEQYF
>TRBV29-1|TRBJ1-1
CSVGSRDGVGTEAFF
>TRBV12-3/TRBV12-4|TRBJ2-7
CASRLTSGSYEQYF
>TRBV7-9|TRBJ1-1
CASSSTSAGKVTEAFF
>TRBV27|TRBJ2-7
CASRARHSYEQYF
>TRBV6-1|TRBJ1-4
CASCPMATNEKLFF
>TRBV6-5|TRBJ2-1
CASSYSIAGGHEQFF
>TRBV3-2|TRBJ2-7
CASSQDSVSGGRSYEQYF
>TRBV16|TRBJ1-1
CASSPYSTEAFF
>TRBV6-1|TRBJ1-5
CASSEAGGGGQPQHF
>TRBV20-1|TRBJ2-1
CSAREPAGGYNEQFF
>TRBV4-1|TRBJ2-7
CASSQRVDSYEQYF
>TRBV6-5|TRBJ2-1
CASSTGYEQFF
>TRBV29-1|TRBJ2-7
CSVGQGGNEQYF
>TRBV6-4|TRBJ1-1
CASRPTYKGKNTEAFF
>TRBV20-1|TRBJ2-5
CSARGTSGARETQYF
>TRBV29-1|TRBJ2-6
CSVSGLSGANVLTF
>TRBV2|TRBJ1-6
CASSLRDNSPLHF
>TRBV7-9|TRBJ1-3
CASSSVTGNTIYF
>TRBV5-5|TRBJ1-2
CASSPWTGETNYGYTF
>TRBV18|TRBJ2-4
CASSAMTGDKNIQYF
>TRBV29-1|TRBJ1-2
CSVGRDSRMQGYTF
>TRBV6-5|TRBJ2-1
CASTATSGGAFEQFF
>TRBV7-9|TRBJ2-7
CASSPPGQGAYEQYF
>TRBV7-8|TRBJ2-7
CASSLDRGPIGAYEQYF
>TRBV6-2/TRBV6-3|TRBJ1-1
CASSYPGEGRSKTEAFF
>TRBV7-9|TRBJ2-7
CASSGTEVYEQYF
>TRBV11-3|TRBJ2-7
CASSYRLEDSYEQYF